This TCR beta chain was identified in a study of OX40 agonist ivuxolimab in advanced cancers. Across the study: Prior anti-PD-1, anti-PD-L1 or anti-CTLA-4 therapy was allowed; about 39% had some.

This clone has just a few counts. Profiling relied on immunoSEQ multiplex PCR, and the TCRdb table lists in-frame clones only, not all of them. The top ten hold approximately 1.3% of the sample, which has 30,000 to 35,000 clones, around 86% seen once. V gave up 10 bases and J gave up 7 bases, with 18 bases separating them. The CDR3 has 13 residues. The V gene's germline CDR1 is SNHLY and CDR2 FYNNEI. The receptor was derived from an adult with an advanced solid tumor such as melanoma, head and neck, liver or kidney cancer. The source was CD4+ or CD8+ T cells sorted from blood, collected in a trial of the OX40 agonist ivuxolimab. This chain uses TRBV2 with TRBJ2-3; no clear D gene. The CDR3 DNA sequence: TGTGCCACCACGGTTAAAGGACCTCATACGCAGTATTTT. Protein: CATTVKGPHTQYF. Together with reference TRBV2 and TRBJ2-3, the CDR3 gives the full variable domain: EPEVTQTPSHQVTQMGQEVILRCVPISNHLYFYWYRQILGQKVEFLVSFYNNEISEKSEIFDDQFSVERPDGSNFTLKIRSTKLEDSAMYFCATTVKGPHTQYFGPGTRLTVL.